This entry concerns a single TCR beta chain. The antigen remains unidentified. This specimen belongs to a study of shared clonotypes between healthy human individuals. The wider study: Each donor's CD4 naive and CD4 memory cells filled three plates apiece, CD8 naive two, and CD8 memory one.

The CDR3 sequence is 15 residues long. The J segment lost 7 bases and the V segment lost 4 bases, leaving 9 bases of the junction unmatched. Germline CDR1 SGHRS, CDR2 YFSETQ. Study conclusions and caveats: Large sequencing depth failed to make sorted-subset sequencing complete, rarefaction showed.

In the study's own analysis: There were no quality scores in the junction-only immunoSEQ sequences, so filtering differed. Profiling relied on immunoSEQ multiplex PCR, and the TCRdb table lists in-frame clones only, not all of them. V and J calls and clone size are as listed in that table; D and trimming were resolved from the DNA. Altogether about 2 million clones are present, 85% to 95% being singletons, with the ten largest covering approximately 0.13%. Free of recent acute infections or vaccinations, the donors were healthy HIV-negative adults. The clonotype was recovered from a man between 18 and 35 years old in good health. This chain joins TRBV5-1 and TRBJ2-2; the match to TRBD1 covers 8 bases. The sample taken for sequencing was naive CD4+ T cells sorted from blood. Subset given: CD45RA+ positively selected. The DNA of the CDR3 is TGCGCCAGCAGCACAGGACAGGGTGAGGTCGGGGAGCTGTTTTTT. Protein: CASSTGQGEVGELFF.